Shown below are 10 T cell receptor beta chains from a single sample sequenced in a study of cytomegalovirus exposure and HLA in healthy donors. PCR involved 60 Vbeta and 13 Jbeta primers. TCRdb keeps only in-frame clones here, not all; method: immunoSEQ multiplex PCR. The sample includes around 150,000 clones, around three quarters seen only once; the top ten take 2.5% to 4%. Input material: PBMCs. These receptors originate from a man in his forties in good health and CMV-seronegative.

Only a few counts were recorded for this clone. The V call is TRBV27, the J call TRBJ1-5; TRBD1 is a possible D gene (6 bases). CDR1 and CDR2 (germline): MNHEY, SMNVEV (reference sequence). V gave up 5 bases and J gave up 0 bases, with 23 bases separating them. The CDR3 loop spans 19 amino acids. The CDR3 bases are TGTGCCAGCAGTCAAAGGCCCCCTCGGACAGACTATAGCAATCAGCCCCAGCATTTT. Amino acids: CASSQRPPRTDYSNQPQHF.

This clone has just one count. The J gene is TRBJ1-1, the V gene TRBV7-2; no reliable D call. In germline, CDR1 is SGHTA, CDR2 FQGNSA. V dropped 5 bases and J dropped 6 bases, with 16 bases sitting between them. The CDR3 contains 14 residues. The CDR3 loop reads CASSPYSVGSEAFF. The CDR3 DNA reads as TGTGCCAGCAGCCCCTACAGTGTCGGCTCTGAAGCTTTCTTT.

This clone was counted a single time. The chain links TRBV7-2 to TRBJ1-6; TRBD1 might be the D (6 bases). The CDR3 loop spans 14 amino acids. V was cut by 6 bases and J by 11 bases, with 17 bases left in between. CDR1 and CDR2 (germline): SGHTA, FQGNSA. CDR3 bases: TGTGCCAGCAGACCCCGGTGGGGGGGCGCACCCCTCCACTTT. Amino acids: CASRPRWGGAPLHF.

The genes are TRBV5-1 and TRBJ1-4; 9 bases line up with TRBD1. This CDR3 has 17 amino acids. Germline CDR1 and CDR2: SGHRS and YFSETQ. The V and J ends lost 4 bases and 5 bases, in that order; junction bases with no gene match: 12. DNA of the CDR3: TGCGCCAGCAGCCCGGGCGGGACAGGGACTGCAAATGAAAAACTGTTTTTT. This translates into CASSPGGTGTANEKLFF.

This clone was seen more than once but under ten times. The chain joins TRBV12-5 to TRBJ2-7; 9 nucleotides line up with TRBD1. The CDR3 totals 14 residues. With 5 bases clipped from V and 5 bases from J, the junction kept 7 bases outside the gene matches. Germline V gene data show CDR1 as LGHNT and CDR2 as FRNRAP. CDR3 in DNA: TGTGCTAGTGGTCCTAGGGACAGGGTAAACGAGCAGTACTTC. It yields the protein CASGPRDRVNEQYF. Full variable domain (missing parts from reference TRBV12-5 and TRBJ2-7): DARVTQTPRHKVTEMGQEVTMRCQPILGHNTVFWYRQTMMQGLELLAYFRNRAPLDDSGMPKDRFSAEMPDATLATLKIQPSEPRDSAVYFCASGPRDRVNEQYFGPGTRLTVT.

The chain couples TRBV5-1 to TRBJ2-2; 10 bases are shared with TRBD1. The ends lost 2 bases at V and 3 bases at J; junction bases unmatched: 4. Germline-derived CDR1 and CDR2 are SGHRS and YFSETQ. This CDR3 is built from 16 residues. The CDR3 sequence is CASSLGQGVDTGELFF. The CDR3 region has the DNA TGCGCCAGCAGCTTAGGACAGGGGGTGGACACCGGGGAGCTGTTTTTT. Complete variable domain (other parts from reference TRBV5-1 and TRBJ2-2): KAGVTQTPRYLIKTRGQQVTLSCSPISGHRSVSWYQQTPGQGLQFLFEYFSETQRNKGNFPGRFSGRQFSNSRSEMNVSTLELGDSALYLCASSLGQGVDTGELFFGEGSRLTVL.

The rearrangement joins TRBV30 to TRBJ2-7, with 7 bases lining up with TRBD2. The CDR3 runs to 14 residues. Germline assignment: CDR1 GTSNPN and CDR2 SVGIG (reference sequence). Trimming at V came to 2 bases and at J to 2 bases, leaving 6 bases not matched to a gene. The CDR3 is CAWSRLAEPYEQYF. CDR3 DNA: TGTGCCTGGAGTCGCCTAGCGGAACCCTACGAGCAGTACTTC.

The chain couples TRBV2 to TRBJ1-5; no reliable D call. This CDR3 spans 12 amino acids. Germline CDR1 is SNHLY and CDR2 is FYNNEI. V lost 7 bases and J lost 9, with 13 bases in between. The CDR3 loop is CASKKIPGPQHF. The DNA of the CDR3 is TGTGCCAGCAAGAAGATTCCGGGGCCCCAGCATTTT.

This chain links TRBV6-6 with TRBJ2-2, with TRBD1 matching 9 bases. Germline V lookup: CDR1 MNHNY, CDR2 SVGAGI (reference sequence). V lost 2 bases and J lost 6; bases outside the gene matches: 7. The CDR3 spans 16 residues. This chain's CDR3 is CASSYGTGIFAGELFF. CDR3 sequence (DNA): TGTGCCAGCAGTTACGGGACAGGGATTTTCGCCGGGGAGCTGTTTTTT.

The J gene is TRBJ2-5, the V gene TRBV7-6; 7 bases line up with TRBD2. With 5 bases clipped from V and 4 bases from J, the junction kept 4 bases outside the gene matches. The CDR3 has 13 amino acids. Germline CDR1 reads SGHVS; CDR2 reads FNYEAQ. The CDR3 sequence is CASSPPGGETQYF. The CDR3 coding sequence is TGTGCCAGCAGCCCCCCGGGGGGAGAGACCCAGTACTTC.